This TCR beta chain was found in a study of blood T cell repertoires in COVID-19. Overall study: Nucleic acid was either cDNA or gDNA, and it came from T cells, B-cell-depleted T cells, or PBMCs.

This clone was detected only once. Using immunoSEQ multiplex PCR, the repertoire was profiled, and TCRdb retains in-frame clones only, with some absent. The sample contains 250,000 to 300,000 clones, 86% of which appear only once. Germline CDR1 SGHVS, CDR2 FQNEAQ. The ends lost 5 bases at V and 0 bases at J; junction bases unmatched: 7. The CDR3 runs to 15 residues. The chain couples TRBV7-8 to TRBJ2-7, with 7 positions matching TRBD1. This TCR came from a woman in her seventies with COVID-19, enrolled during active disease. The specimen sequenced was peripheral blood. DNA of the CDR3: TGTGCCAGCAGCCGAGGGGGCTCGGGCTCCTACGAGCAGTACTTC. Its protein is CASSRGGSGSYEQYF.